A selection of T cell receptor beta chains follows, all from one sample in a study of beta chain features in type 1 diabetes. The method was immunoSEQ multiplex PCR; TCRdb's version includes in-frame clones alone and lacks a portion of them. The sample carries approximately 130,000 clones, roughly 17% recorded once. Sequences were obtained from central memory CD4+ T cells from blood. Receptor source: a man between 18 and 35 years old with type 1 diabetes. Both conserved end residues are part of each CDR3.

TRBV11-3 | CASSWKGGSSYNEQFF
TRBV30 | CTWESSGANVLTF
TRBV2 | CASRQGNTDTQYF
TRBV18 | CASSPSVAGLNEQFF
TRBV25-1 | CASSESSLRGPQFF
TRBV4-1 | CASSTGHNYGYTF
TRBV30 | CAWTLTTDTQYF
TRBV27 | CASSLWAGDAKNIQYF
TRBV27 | CASSFKVLTDTQYF
TRBV29-1 | CSVQTGYTDTQYF
TRBV29-1 | CSVGTTANTGELFF
TRBV5-1 | CASSLEAGSTDTQYF
TRBV10-3 | CASSEALGSEQFF
TRBV30 | CAWSRLAETDTQYF
TRBV13 | CASSSPTGVPYNEQFF
TRBV7-9 | CASSTVSSGTDTQYF
TRBV6-1 | CASSRLQGSGYTF
TRBV29-1 | CSVVRGPYNSPLHF
TRBV28 | CASSSAPDRTYEQYF
TRBV2 | CASNLEETQYF
TRBV4-3 | CASSQGPRTEAFF
TRBV15 | CATRLRRGEDTQYF
TRBV7-2 | CASNQRGLTDTQYF
TRBV7-2 | CASSWDSDLYEQYF
TRBV29-1 | CSVDGQGYGYTF
TRBV25-1 | CASSEPSGRMSSEQYF
TRBV9 | CASSVVGLGYTF
TRBV5-7 | CASSYITGTNMENTGELFF
TRBV5-6 | CASSPSSYNEQFF
TRBV11-2 | CASSSIEGYYNEQFF
TRBV7-2 | CASSPQRNEQFF
TRBV14 | CASSHGGGQDTQYF
TRBV29-1 | CSVGAANQPQHF
TRBV7-2 | CASSLDKYGQSFTDTQYF
TRBV9 | CASSALESSYNEQFF
TRBV4-1 | CASSLSGVGELFF
TRBV10-3 | CAISGQDSYNEQFF
TRBV9 | CASSGEGHREKLFF
TRBV15 | CATSRGENNNEQFF
TRBV7-6 | CASSLESSAGGTGELFF